These T cell receptor beta chains were read from a single sample in a study of cytotoxic CD8 clonotypes in ibrutinib-treated CLL. Clones were read by immunoSEQ multiplex PCR, and TCRdb kept only the in-frame ones, dropping some. The table lists about 120,000 clones, roughly 88% of them singletons, with roughly 2% in the top ten. The specimen was PBMCs, collected after 24 months of ibrutinib treatment. All receptors come from a human donor with chronic lymphocytic leukemia. CDR3s leave out the opening cysteine and the closing phenylalanine or tryptophan.

TRBJ1-3 TRBV28 ASSLPSGTGIVPGSGNTIY
TRBJ1-1 TRBV14 ASSRGQGFF
TRBJ1-2 TRBV19 ASSIMGYTEAEYGYT
TRBJ1-2 TRBV4-1 ASSQFPTDRGLGGYT
TRBJ2-5 TRBV28 ASSPPGQGARQY
TRBJ2-5 TRBV29-1 SVVTGGIETQY
TRBJ2-2 TRBV5-6 ASSLWGGELF
TRBJ2-3 TRBV14 ASSLLGGAGDTQY
TRBJ2-7 TRBV18 ASSPPGRAHEQY
TRBJ2-6 TRBV10-2 ASSEWGLGANVLT
TRBJ2-1 TRBV6-1 ASSEWGSSYNEQF
TRBJ2-3 TRBV5-4 ASSLTSGRSDTQY
TRBJ2-5 TRBV4-2 ASSQGQAQGETQY
TRBJ1-3 TRBV7-9 ASSPSGRRYAIY
TRBJ1-3 TRBV28 ASLDRAGNTIY
TRBJ1-1 TRBV4-2 ASSHTGVSTEAF
TRBJ1-3 TRBV7-9 AGDSGNTIY
TRBJ2-7 TRBV6-1 ASSLGQGDPYEQY
TRBJ1-2 TRBV15 ATSRDIGQALFNYGYT
TRBJ2-1 TRBV19 ASSIGHQGHEQF
TRBJ1-6 TRBV10-3 AISDPGQINSPLH
TRBJ1-1 TRBV7-2 ASSLRDRGRLTNTEAF
TRBJ2-6 TRBV11-2 ASSSSLSGANVLT
TRBJ2-7 TRBV5-1 ASSITGTPYEQY
TRBJ2-3 TRBV6-5 ASSSPGGADTQY
TRBJ2-7 TRBV10-3 AISQGGYEQY
TRBJ1-2 TRBV2 ASSFRADYGYT
TRBJ1-1 TRBV28 ASTSRGVATEAF
TRBJ1-5 TRBV7-2 ASSSQGAANQPQH
TRBJ2-2 TRBV11-3 ASSLDWDRRNTGELF
TRBJ1-1 TRBV7-9 ASSLSLGTLGGTEAF
TRBJ2-3 TRBV27 ASSLGRAADTQY
TRBJ2-5 TRBV7-3 ASSLSGAPQETQY
TRBJ1-2 TRBV7-2 ASSSYVGQRNYGYT
TRBJ2-3 TRBV29-1 SVERGLAGTDTQY
TRBJ2-5 TRBV7-9 ASSSTGYLQETQY
TRBJ1-2 TRBV28 ASTGTGGRGYT
TRBJ1-2 TRBV19 ASSIAYQAGRWDAYGYT
TRBJ2-7 TRBV28 ASSLILTPYEQY
TRBJ1-2 TRBV10-3 AISESNIGDGYT
TRBJ1-2 TRBV6-1 ASSVGMGATYGYT
TRBJ2-2 TRBV11-2 ASSLRLAGYTGELF
TRBJ2-2 TRBV2 ASSEERGVGELF
TRBJ2-1 TRBV6-5 ASSYEGAHNEQF
TRBJ1-4 TRBV5-1 ASSPGDRGREKLF
TRBJ1-2 TRBV25-1 ASSDTGTGGVSYT
TRBJ1-5 TRBV6-5 ASRTLRSNQPQH
TRBJ1-5 TRBV4-3 ASSQDEKTNQPQH